This T cell receptor (beta chain) was captured by sequencing in a study of CD8 T cells in Susac syndrome. Random hexamers primed reverse transcription of roughly 0.5 to 1 ug RNA. The method of amplification for TCR beta CDR3 was immunoSEQ multiplex PCR, covering 54 Vbeta and 13 Jbeta. TCRdb re-analysed the immunoSEQ multiplex PCR reads in MiXCR, keeping a single row per CDR3 protein. The table has 100,000 to 150,000 distinct CDR3 sequences, 80% seen once. Germline V gene lookup returns CDR1 ENHRY and CDR2 SYGVKD. J was trimmed by 5 bases and V by 3 bases; bases with no gene match: 7. This CDR3 has 15 residues. Study observations and caveats: The study's TCR sequencing and HLA analysis covered a relatively small number of individuals, and the study acknowledged this.

This clonotype came up a few times. Its cognate antigen is unknown. The authors sequenced TCR beta from blood CD8+ and CD4+ T cells. Through negative isolation, CD4+ and CD8+ T cells were obtained, while TEMRA cells were enriched using FACS. The V gene is TRBV10-3, the J gene TRBJ2-7; 10 nucleotides match TRBD2. Sequenced: CD8+ T cells from PBMCs. This TCR came from a human donor with multiple sclerosis. The CDR3 coding sequence is TGTGCCATCAGTGAAACCCCTAGCGGGGGCGACGAGCAGTACTTC. Its protein product is CAISETPSGGDEQYF.